This T cell receptor (beta chain) is drawn from a study of blood T cell repertoires in COVID-19 (TCRdb year 2020). About the study as a whole: The collaborator samples originated in the United States, Italy and Spain and spanned the acute and convalescent phases of COVID-19. The prospective study material was composed of cDNA or gDNA derived from T cells, B-cell-depleted T cells, or PBMCs. Samples came from the ongoing ImmuneRACE study (first 160 participants) plus 1,254 subjects from 6 global collaborators. A de-identified subject ID, COVID-19 status, age in years and sex were almost always included in the sample metadata. The dataset comprised deeply sampled blood TCRbeta repertoires from subjects exposed to, actively infected with, or recovered from COVID-19. Where HLA class I and class II types were available, the types were taken from metadata supplied by the sample provider, not from assay-based typing. A freely available public database, intended as a resource for researchers studying the immune response to SARS-CoV-2, is where the repertoires were released. Study-wide findings and limitations: Clinical and demographic metadata were provided uncurated, with the amount varying by source and participant.

Each collaborating institution followed its own protocols to collect whole blood in K2EDTA tubes. For TCRbeta analysis, collaborator samples were shipped as frozen whole blood, as isolated PBMCs, or as DNA extracted from either sample type. TCRbeta CDR3 regions were amplified from genomic DNA by means of the immunoSEQ Assay, a bias-controlled multiplex PCR. Processing in the source paper ran as follows. Nucleated cell counts per sample were estimated from amplification of reference gene primers within the assay. To quantify the absolute abundance of each unique TCRbeta CDR3 rearrangement, sequence reads were collapsed and filtered. For each sample, productive Simpson clonality was calculated as the square root of Simpson's diversity index across productive rearrangements. In TCRdb, the immuneACCESS table is reduced to in-frame sequences with V and J assigned. These tables do not hold every clone; where another copy was compared, an unresolved V gene accounts for under half, and the others remain unexplained. From that table come the V and J calls and clone size; the DNA was used to work out D and trimming. This sample holds 150,000 to 200,000 clones; under 80% were observed only once. Of the sample, roughly 2.8% is held by the ten largest clones.

Points on this clone: No cognate antigen has been identified for it. One base away there is no much larger clone; base qualities are not given.

Its CDR3 holds 15 amino acids, cysteine through phenylalanine. The read is trimmed to its CDR3 DNA, 45 bases read in frame from base 1. Based on the germline V gene (reference sequence), the CDR1 and CDR2 sequences are LGHDT and YNNKEL. Trimming leaves V shorter by 3 bases and J shorter by 2 bases, with the junction holding 3 bases beyond the gene matches. Recombination linked TRBV3-1 (or the pseudogene TRBV3-2) to TRBJ2-2; TRBD2 matches 7 bases in the middle. The sample taken for sequencing was peripheral blood. The origin of this receptor is a man between 65 and 85 years old with acute or convalescent COVID-19. The DNA reads as follows: TGTGCCAGCAGCCAGCCAGCGGGAAACACCGGGGAGCTGTTTTTT. Its translation reads: CASSQPAGNTGELFF.